This record covers a single T cell receptor beta chain. This may arise from a read error, as a much more abundant clone is one base away. This record belongs to a study of T-cell reconstitution after alpha-beta-depleted transplantation in children. Trimming removed 6 bases at V and 8 bases at J, with 17 bases between. The CDR3 spans 13 residues. Germline CDR1 is DFQATT and CDR2 is SNEGSKA (reference sequence). Unique molecular identifiers were incorporated during preparation of the TCRbeta library. From the PCR reads, TCRdb called clonotypes with MiXCR, one entry per CDR3 protein. The data show around 600,000 distinct CDR3 sequences, 15% to 20% seen once.

The material sequenced was PBMCs from the stem cell graft donor, taken from the stem cell graft. The receptor was isolated from a human donor who donated a stem cell graft to a child with acute myeloid leukemia. The rearrangement joins TRBV20-1 to TRBJ2-1; D unresolved. CDR3 coding DNA: TGCAGTGCCTCAGAGGTGGTGGGTCATGAGCAGTTCTTC. Amino acids: CSASEVVGHEQFF.